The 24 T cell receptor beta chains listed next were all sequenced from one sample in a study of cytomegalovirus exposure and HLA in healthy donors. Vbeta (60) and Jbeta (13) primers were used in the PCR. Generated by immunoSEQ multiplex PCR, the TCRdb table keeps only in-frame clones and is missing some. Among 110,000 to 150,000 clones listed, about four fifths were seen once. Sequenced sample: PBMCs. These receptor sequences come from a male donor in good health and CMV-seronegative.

The CDR3 here is CAWSLLGQGFTDTQYF. The CDR3, as DNA: TGTGCCTGGAGCCTGTTAGGACAGGGCTTCACAGATACGCAGTATTTT. This chain joins TRBV30 and TRBJ2-3, with 8 bases lining up with TRBD1. The junction had 10 bases not matched to a gene; V was cut back by 3 bases and J by 2 bases. The germline V gene encodes CDR1 GTSNPN and CDR2 SVGIG (reference sequence). This CDR3 region has 16 residues.

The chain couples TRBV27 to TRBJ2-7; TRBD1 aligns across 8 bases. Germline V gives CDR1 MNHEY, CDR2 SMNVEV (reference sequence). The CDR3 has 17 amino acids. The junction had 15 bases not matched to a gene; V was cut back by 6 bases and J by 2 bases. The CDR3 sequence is CASSGVLPWTGTYEQYF. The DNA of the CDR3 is TGTGCCAGCAGCGGAGTGCTCCCTTGGACAGGGACCTACGAGCAGTACTTC.

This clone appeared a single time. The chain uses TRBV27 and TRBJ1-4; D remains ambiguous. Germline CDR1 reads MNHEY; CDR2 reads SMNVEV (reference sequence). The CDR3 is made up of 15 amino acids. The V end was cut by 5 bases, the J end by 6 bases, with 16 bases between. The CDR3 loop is CASSPRSGLDEKLFF. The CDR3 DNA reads TGTGCCAGCAGTCCAAGGAGCGGTTTGGATGAAAAACTGTTTTTT.

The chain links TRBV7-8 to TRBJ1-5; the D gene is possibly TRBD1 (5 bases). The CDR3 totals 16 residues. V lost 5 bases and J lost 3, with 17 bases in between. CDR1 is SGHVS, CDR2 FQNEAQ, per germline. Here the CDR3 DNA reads TGTGCCAGCAGCCCGACTCGGCGGGGCACCAATCAGCCCCAGCATTTT. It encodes CASSPTRRGTNQPQHF.

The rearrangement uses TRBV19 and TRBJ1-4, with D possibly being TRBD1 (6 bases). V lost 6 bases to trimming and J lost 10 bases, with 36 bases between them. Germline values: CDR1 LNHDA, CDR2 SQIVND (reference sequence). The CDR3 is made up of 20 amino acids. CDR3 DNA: TGTGCCAGTAGCTTCAAAGGGACATTCTCCTTCCGCGTGCCCAGGGGAAAACTGTTTTTT. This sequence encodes CASSFKGTFSFRVPRGKLFF.

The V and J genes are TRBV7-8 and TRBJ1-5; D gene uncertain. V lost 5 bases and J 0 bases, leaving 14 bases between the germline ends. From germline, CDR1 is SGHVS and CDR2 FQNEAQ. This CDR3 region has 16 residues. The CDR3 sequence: CASSPRQSPSNQPQHF. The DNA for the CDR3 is TGTGCCAGCAGCCCCCGACAATCACCTAGCAATCAGCCCCAGCATTTT. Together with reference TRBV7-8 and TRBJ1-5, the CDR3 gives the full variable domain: GAGVSQSPRYKVAKRGQDVALRCDPISGHVSLFWYQQALGQGPEFLTYFQNEAQLDKSGLPSDRFFAERPEGSVSTLKIQRTQQEDSAVYLCASSPRQSPSNQPQHFGDGTRLSIL.

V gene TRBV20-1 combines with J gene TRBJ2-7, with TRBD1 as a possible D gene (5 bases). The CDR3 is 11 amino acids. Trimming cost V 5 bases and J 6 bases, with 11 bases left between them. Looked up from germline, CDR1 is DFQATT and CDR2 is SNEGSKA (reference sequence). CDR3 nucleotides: TGCAGTGCTCCCAGGGCCTGCGAGCAGTACTTC. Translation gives CSAPRACEQYF.

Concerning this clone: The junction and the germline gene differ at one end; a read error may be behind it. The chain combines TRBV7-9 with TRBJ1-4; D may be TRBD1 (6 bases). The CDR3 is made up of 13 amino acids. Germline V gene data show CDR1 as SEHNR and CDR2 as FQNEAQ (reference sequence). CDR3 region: CSSSRGASEKLFF. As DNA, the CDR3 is TGTTCCAGCAGCAGGGGTGCGAGTGAAAAACTGTTTTTT.

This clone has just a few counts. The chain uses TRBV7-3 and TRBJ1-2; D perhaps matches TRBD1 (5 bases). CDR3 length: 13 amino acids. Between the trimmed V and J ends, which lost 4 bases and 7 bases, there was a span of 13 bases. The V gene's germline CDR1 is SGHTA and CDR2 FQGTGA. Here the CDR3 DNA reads TGTGCCAGCAGCTCCCTAGAGCAGGGTGGCTACACCTTC. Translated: CASSSLEQGGYTF.

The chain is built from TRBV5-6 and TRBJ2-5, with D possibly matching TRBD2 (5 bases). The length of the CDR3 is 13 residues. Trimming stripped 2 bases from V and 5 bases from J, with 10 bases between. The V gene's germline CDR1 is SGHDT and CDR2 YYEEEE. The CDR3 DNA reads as TGTGCCAGCAGCTTCGGGGATAGCGAGACCCAGTACTTC. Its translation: CASSFGDSETQYF.

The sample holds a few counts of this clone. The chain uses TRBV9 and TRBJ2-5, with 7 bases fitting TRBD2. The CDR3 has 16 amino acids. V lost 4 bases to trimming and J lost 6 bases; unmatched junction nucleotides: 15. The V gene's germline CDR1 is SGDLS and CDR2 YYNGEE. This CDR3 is CASSPRTSRDSQTQYF. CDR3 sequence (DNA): TGTGCCAGCAGCCCAAGGACTAGTAGGGATTCGCAGACCCAGTACTTC.

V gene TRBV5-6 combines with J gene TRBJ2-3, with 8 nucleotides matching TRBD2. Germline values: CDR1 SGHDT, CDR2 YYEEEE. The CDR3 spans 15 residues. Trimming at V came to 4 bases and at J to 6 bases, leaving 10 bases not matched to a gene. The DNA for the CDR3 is TGTGCCAGCAGCCGGGAGGGGGGGGGCTTTGATACGCAGTATTTT. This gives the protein CASSREGGGFDTQYF.

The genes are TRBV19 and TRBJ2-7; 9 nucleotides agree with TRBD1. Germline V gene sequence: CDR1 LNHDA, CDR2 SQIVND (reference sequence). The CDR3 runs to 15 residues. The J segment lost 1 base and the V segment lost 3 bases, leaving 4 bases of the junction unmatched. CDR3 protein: CASSMGQGSSYEQYF. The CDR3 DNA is TGTGCCAGTAGTATGGGACAGGGCTCTTCCTACGAGCAGTACTTC.

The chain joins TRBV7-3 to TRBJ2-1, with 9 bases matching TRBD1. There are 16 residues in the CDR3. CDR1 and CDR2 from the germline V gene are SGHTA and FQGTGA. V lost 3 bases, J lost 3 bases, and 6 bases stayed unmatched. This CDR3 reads CASSFYGTGFYNEQFF. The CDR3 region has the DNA TGTGCCAGCAGCTTCTACGGGACAGGGTTCTACAATGAGCAGTTCTTC.

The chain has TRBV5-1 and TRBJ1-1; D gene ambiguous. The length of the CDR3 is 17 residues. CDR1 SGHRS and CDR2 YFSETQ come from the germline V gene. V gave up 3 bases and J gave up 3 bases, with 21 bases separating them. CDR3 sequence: CASSYTLTGQRDTEAFF. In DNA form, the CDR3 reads TGCGCCAGCAGCTACACTCTAACCGGGCAGCGGGACACTGAAGCTTTCTTT.

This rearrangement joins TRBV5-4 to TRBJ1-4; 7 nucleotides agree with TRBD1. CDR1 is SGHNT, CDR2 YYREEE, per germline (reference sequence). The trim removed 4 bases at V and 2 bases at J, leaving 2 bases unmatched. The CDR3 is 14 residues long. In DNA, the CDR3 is TGTGCCAGCAGCCCACAGGGGACTAATGAAAAACTGTTTTTT. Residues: CASSPQGTNEKLFF. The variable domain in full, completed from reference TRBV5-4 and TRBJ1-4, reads ETGVTQSPTHLIKTRGQQVTLRCSSQSGHNTVSWYQQALGQGPQFIFQYYREEENGRGNFPPRFSGLQFPNYSSELNVNALELDDSALYLCASSPQGTNEKLFFGSGTQLSVL.

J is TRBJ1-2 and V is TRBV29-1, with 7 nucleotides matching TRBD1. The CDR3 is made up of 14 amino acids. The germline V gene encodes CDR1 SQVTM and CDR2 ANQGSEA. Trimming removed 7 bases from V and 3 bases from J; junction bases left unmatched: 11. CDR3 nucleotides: TGCAGCGCCCCTGGGGACAGCTTCGACTATGGCTACACCTTC. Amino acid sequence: CSAPGDSFDYGYTF.

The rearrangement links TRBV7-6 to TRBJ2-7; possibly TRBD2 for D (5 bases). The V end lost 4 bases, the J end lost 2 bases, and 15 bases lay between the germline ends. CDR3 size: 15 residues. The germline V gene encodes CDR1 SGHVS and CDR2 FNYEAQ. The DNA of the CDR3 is TGTGCCAGCAGCTCCCCCCACCCCGGGGCCTACGAGCAGTACTTC. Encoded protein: CASSSPHPGAYEQYF.

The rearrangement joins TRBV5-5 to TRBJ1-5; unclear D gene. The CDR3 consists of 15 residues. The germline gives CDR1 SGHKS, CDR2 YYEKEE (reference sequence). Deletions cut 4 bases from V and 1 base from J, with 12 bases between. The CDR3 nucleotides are TGTGCCAGCAGCCCCAGTCCGGGAAGCAATCAGCCCCAGCATTTT. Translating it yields CASSPSPGSNQPQHF.

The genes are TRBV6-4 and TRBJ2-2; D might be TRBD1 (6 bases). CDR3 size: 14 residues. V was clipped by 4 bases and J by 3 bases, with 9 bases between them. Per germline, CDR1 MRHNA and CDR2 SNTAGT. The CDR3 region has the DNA TGTGCCAGCAGTGCGACAGGAGACACCGGGGAGCTGTTTTTT. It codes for CASSATGDTGELFF.

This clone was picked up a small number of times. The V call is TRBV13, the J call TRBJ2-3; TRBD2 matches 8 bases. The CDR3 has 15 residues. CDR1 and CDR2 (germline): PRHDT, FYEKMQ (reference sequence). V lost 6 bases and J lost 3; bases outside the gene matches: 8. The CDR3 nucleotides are TGTGCCAGCAGTCCCAGGAGCGGGAGTACAGATACGCAGTATTTT. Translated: CASSPRSGSTDTQYF.

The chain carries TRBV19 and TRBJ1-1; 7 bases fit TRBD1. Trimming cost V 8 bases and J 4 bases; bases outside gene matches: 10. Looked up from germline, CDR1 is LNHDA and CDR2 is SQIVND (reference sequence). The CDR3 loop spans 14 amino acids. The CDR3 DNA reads TGTGCCAGTTCGGAGGGGGCTTCGTTCACTGAAGCTTTCTTT. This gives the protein CASSEGASFTEAFF.

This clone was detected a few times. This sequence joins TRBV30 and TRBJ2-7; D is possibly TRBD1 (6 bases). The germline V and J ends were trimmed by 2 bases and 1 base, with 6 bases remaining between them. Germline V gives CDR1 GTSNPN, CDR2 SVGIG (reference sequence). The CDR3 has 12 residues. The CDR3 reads CAWSTGSYEQYF. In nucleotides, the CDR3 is TGTGCCTGGAGTACAGGGTCCTACGAGCAGTACTTC.

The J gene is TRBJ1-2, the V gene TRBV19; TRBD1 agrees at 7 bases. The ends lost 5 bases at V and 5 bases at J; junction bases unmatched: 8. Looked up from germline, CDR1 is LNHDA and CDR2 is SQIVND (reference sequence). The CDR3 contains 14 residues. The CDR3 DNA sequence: TGTGCCAGTAGTCTCCTACAGGGGCAGTATGGCTACACCTTC. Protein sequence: CASSLLQGQYGYTF.